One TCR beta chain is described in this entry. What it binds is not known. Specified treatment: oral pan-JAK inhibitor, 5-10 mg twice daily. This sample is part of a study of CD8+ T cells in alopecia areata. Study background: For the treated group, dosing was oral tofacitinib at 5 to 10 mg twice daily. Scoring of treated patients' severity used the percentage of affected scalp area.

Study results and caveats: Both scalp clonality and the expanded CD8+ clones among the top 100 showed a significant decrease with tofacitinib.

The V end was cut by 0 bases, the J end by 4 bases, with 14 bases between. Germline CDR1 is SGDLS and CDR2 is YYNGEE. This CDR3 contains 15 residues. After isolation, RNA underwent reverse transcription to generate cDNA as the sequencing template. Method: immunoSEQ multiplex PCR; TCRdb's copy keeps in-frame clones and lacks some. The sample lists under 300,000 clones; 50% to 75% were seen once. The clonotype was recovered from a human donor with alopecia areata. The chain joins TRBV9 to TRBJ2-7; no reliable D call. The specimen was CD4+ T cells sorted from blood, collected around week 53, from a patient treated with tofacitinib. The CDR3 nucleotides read TGTGCCAGCAGCGTAGACGGTTCCCCTGGATACGAGCAGTACTTC. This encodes CASSVDGSPGYEQYF.